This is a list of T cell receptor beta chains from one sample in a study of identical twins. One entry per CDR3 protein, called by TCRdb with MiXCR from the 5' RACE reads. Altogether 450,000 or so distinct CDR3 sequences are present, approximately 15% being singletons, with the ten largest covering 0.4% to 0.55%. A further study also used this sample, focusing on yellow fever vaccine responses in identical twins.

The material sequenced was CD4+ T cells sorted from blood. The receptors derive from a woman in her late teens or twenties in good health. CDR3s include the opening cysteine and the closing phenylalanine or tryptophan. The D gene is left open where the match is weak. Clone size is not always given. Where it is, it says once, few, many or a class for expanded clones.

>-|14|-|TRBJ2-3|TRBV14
CASSRVQLTDTQYF
TGTGCCAGCAGCCGGGTCCAGCTGACAGATACGCAGTATTTT
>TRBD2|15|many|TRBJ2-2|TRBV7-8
CASSWSGGNTGELFF
TGTGCCAGCAGCTGGAGCGGGGGGAACACCGGGGAGCTGTTTTTT
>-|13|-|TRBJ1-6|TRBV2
CASRRERGSPLHF
TGTGCCAGCCGTCGAGAAAGGGGCTCACCCCTCCACTTT
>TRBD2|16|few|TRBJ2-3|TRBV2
CASSERGGSWTDTQYF
TGTGCCAGCAGTGAAAGGGGCGGGAGTTGGACAGATACGCAGTATTTT
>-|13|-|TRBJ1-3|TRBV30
CAWDSYSGNTIYF
TGTGCCTGGGACTCATACTCTGGAAACACCATATATTTT
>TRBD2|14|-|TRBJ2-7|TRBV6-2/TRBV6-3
CASSYRTSGREQYF
TGTGCCAGCAGTTATCGGACTAGCGGGAGGGAGCAGTACTTC
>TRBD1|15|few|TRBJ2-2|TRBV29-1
CSVEPGTGGTGELFF
TGCAGCGTTGAACCGGGGACAGGGGGAACCGGGGAGCTGTTTTTT
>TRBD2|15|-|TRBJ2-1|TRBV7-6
CASSTQAGKLNEQFF
TGTGCCAGCAGCACTCAAGCGGGAAAGTTGAATGAGCAGTTCTTC
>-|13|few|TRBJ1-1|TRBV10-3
CAISRKDNTEAFF
TGTGCCATCAGTCGAAAGGACAACACTGAAGCTTTCTTT
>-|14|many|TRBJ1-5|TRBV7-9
CASSPQGSSQPQHF
TGTGCCAGCAGCCCGCAGGGGAGTAGTCAGCCCCAGCATTTT
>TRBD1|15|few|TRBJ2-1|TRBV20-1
CSARDRGLGPYEQFF
TGCAGTGCTAGGGACAGGGGGCTCGGTCCGTATGAGCAGTTCTTC
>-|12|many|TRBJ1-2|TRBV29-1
CSVGAGNYGYTF
TGCAGCGTTGGAGCCGGGAACTATGGCTACACCTTC
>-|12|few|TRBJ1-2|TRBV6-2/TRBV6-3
CASSSDRSGYTF
TGTGCCAGCAGCTCTGACAGGAGTGGCTACACCTTC
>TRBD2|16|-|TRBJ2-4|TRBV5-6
CASSLRGLAGANIQYF
TGTGCCAGCAGCCTCCGGGGACTAGCGGGAGCGAACATTCAGTACTTC
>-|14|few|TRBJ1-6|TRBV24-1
CATSTGTGNSPLHF
TGTGCCACCAGTACGGGGACGGGCAATTCACCCCTCCACTTT
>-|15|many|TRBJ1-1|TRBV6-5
CASSYSMGKGTEAFF
TGTGCCAGCAGTTACTCTATGGGGAAGGGCACTGAAGCTTTCTTT
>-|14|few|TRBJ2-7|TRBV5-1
CASSLEGRDYRLDF
TGCGCCAGCAGCTTGGAAGGTCGGGATTACAGGTTGGACTTC
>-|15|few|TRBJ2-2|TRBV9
CASSVATGFSGELFF
TGTGCCAGCAGCGTAGCAACAGGGTTCAGCGGGGAGCTGTTTTTT
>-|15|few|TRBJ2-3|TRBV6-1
CASIAGQGNTDTQYF
TGTGCCAGCATCGCCGGCCAGGGTAACACAGATACGCAGTATTTT
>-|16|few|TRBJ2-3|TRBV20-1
CSAPPVSADVTDTQYF
TGCAGTGCACCTCCAGTATCAGCGGATGTCACAGATACGCAGTATTTT
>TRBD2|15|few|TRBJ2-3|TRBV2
CASSPGGSGMMSTYF
TGTGCCAGCAGTCCCGGCGGTAGCGGGATGATGTCGACTTATTTT
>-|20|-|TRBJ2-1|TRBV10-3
CAISELGGGKTNPLNNEQFF
TGTGCCATCAGTGAGTTGGGGGGTGGGAAAACTAACCCGCTAAACAATGAGCAGTTCTTC
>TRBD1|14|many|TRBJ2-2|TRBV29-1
CSVRQGADTGELFF
TGCAGCGTGAGACAGGGGGCGGACACCGGGGAGCTGTTTTTT
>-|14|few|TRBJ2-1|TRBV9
CASSVAASPNEQFF
TGTGCCAGCAGCGTAGCGGCCTCTCCCAATGAGCAGTTCTTC
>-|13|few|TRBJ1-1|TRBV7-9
CASSFAENTEAFF
TGTGCCAGCAGCTTTGCAGAGAACACTGAAGCTTTCTTT
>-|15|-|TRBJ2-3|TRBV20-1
CSAKPQQGRTDTQYF
TGCAGTGCTAAGCCCCAACAGGGCCGCACAGATACGCAGTATTTT
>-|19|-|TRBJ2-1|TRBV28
CASSSSPHRGTLPYNEQFF
TGTGCCAGCAGTTCCTCCCCCCACCGGGGAACCCTCCCCTACAATGAGCAGTTCTTC
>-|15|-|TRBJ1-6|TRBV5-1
CASSPRGTFNSPLHF
TGCGCCAGCAGCCCGCGGGGGACATTTAATTCACCCCTCCACTTT
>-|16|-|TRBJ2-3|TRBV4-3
CASSQDFARGRDTQYF
TGCGCCAGCAGCCAAGATTTTGCCAGGGGTAGGGATACGCAGTATTTT
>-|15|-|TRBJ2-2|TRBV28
CASSLPGSSSGELFF
TGTGCCAGCAGTTTACCCGGGTCCTCCAGCGGGGAGCTGTTTTTT
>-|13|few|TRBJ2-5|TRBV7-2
CASSLTGYETQYF
TGTGCCAGCAGCTTAACAGGGTATGAGACCCAGTACTTC
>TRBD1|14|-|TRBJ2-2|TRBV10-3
CAIKGRGLVGELFF
TGTGCCATCAAGGGCAGGGGGCTAGTCGGGGAGCTGTTTTTT
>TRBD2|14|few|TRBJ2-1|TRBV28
CASQTSGQNNEQFF
TGTGCCAGCCAGACTAGCGGGCAGAACAATGAGCAGTTCTTC
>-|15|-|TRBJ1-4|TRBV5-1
CASSLVGTLREKLFF
TGCGCCAGCAGCTTGGTAGGGACTTTGAGGGAAAAACTGTTTTTT
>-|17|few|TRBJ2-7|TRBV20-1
CSARFYTVKSGPYEQYF
TGCAGTGCTAGATTTTACACCGTGAAGAGCGGTCCCTACGAGCAGTACTTC
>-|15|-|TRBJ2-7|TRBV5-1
CASSLAGEPGHEQYF
TGCGCCAGCAGCTTGGCGGGGGAGCCTGGCCACGAGCAGTACTTC
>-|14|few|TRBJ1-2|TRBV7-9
CASSLSDNVIGYTF
TGTGCCAGCAGCCTTTCGGACAACGTGATCGGCTACACCTTC
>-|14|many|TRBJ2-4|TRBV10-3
CAIRAELAKNIQYF
TGTGCCATCAGGGCGGAGCTAGCCAAAAACATTCAGTACTTC
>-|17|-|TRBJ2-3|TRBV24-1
CATSDPLAQKGTDTQYF
TGTGCCACCAGTGATCCCCTGGCCCAGAAGGGGACAGATACGCAGTATTTT
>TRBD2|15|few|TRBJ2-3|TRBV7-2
CASSSSSGTTDTQYF
TGTGCCAGCAGCTCCTCTAGCGGTACCACAGATACGCAGTATTTT
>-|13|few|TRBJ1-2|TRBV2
CASSAQLNYGYTF
TGTGCCAGCAGTGCACAGCTTAACTATGGCTACACCTTC
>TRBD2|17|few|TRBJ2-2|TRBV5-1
CARHLPGLASYTGELFF
TGCGCCAGGCATCTACCGGGACTAGCGAGCTACACCGGGGAGCTGTTTTTT
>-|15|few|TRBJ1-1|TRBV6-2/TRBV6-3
CASSRSKGSNTEAFF
TGTGCCAGCAGCCGAAGCAAGGGTTCGAACACTGAAGCTTTCTTT
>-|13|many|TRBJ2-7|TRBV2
CASSEFAVLEQYF
TGTGCCAGCAGTGAGTTCGCGGTGCTCGAGCAGTACTTC
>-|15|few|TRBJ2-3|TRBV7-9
CASSAVGSSGDTQYF
TGTGCCAGCAGTGCCGTTGGGAGTAGTGGAGATACGCAGTATTTT
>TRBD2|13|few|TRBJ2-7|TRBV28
CASALAGPPEQYF
TGTGCCAGCGCCCTAGCGGGACCCCCAGAGCAGTACTTC
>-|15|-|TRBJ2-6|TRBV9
CASSTLSSGANVLTF
TGTGCCAGCAGCACCTTGAGCTCTGGGGCCAACGTCCTGACTTTC
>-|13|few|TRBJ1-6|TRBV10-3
CAISETKGSPLHF
TGTGCCATCAGTGAGACGAAGGGTTCACCCCTCCACTTT